The 21 T cell receptor beta chains given below trace back to one sample, sequenced in a study of blood T cell repertoires in COVID-19. Assay used: immunoSEQ multiplex PCR; TCRdb lists only in-frame clones, some missing. The profile shows more than 6,000 clones, roughly 80% of them singletons. Sequenced: peripheral blood. The receptor set was obtained from a human donor in a cohort sampled during active COVID-19.

This rearrangement joins TRBV21-1 to TRBJ2-7; the table assigns TRBD2, which was not confirmed against the DNA. TRBV21-1 is a listed pseudogene. The CDR3 totals 17 residues. This CDR3 reads CASSPPGPGKVPYEQYV. Written as DNA, the CDR3 is TGTGCCAGCAGCCCCCCCGGGCCGGGGAAAGTCCCCTACGAGCAGTACGTC.

The chain couples TRBV4-2 to TRBJ2-7; D is uncertain. The CDR3 extends over 13 amino acids. V was trimmed by 1 base and J by 5 bases, leaving 9 bases between them. Germline lookup yields CDR1 LGHNA and CDR2 YNFKEQ. This CDR3 reads CASSQGSYNEQYF. The CDR3, as DNA: TGTGCCAGCAGCCAAGGTAGTTATAACGAGCAGTACTTC.

This chain connects TRBV7-3 to TRBJ2-3; TRBD2 might be the D (5 bases). Trimming removed 4 bases at V and 1 base at J, with 9 bases between. The CDR3 is 14 amino acids. Germline values: CDR1 SGHTA, CDR2 FQGTGA. The DNA of the CDR3 is TGTGCCAGCAGCTCCATTAGCGGCACAGATACGCAGTATTTT. Protein sequence: CASSSISGTDTQYF.

On this clone: Germline and junction disagree at one end, which may indicate a read error. The rearrangement joins TRBV12-3 or TRBV12-4 to TRBJ1-6; the D is unclear. The CDR3 is 11 residues long. CDR3 coding DNA: TGTGCCAGCAGTTTAGTTGGCCCCAGCGTCTTT. Translation: CASSLVGPSVF.

This chain links TRBV29-1 with TRBJ1-1, with D maybe TRBD1 (5 bases). This CDR3 contains 10 residues. V was pared by 7 bases and J by 7 bases, with 10 bases between. The germline V gene has CDR1 SQVTM and CDR2 ANQGSEA. The chain's CDR3 is CSADSFEAFF. CDR3 sequence (DNA): TGCAGCGCTGACAGTTTTGAAGCTTTCTTT. Full variable domain (missing parts from reference TRBV29-1 and TRBJ1-1): SAVISQKPSRDICQRGTSLTIQCQVDSQVTMMFWYRQQPGQSLTLIATANQGSEATYESGFVIDKFPISRPNLTFSTLTVSNMSPEDSSIYLCSADSFEAFFGQGTRLTVV.

This sequence joins TRBV9 and TRBJ2-3; D perhaps matches TRBD1 (5 bases). Germline V gene lookup returns CDR1 SGDLS and CDR2 YYNGEE. Trimming pared 7 bases from V and 0 bases from J, leaving 12 bases between. The CDR3 is made up of 14 amino acids. CDR3 DNA: TGTGCCAGCGAAAGGGGTTTTAGCACAGATACGCAGTATTTT. Translation: CASERGFSTDTQYF. Full variable domain (rest looked up from reference TRBV9 and TRBJ2-3): DSGVTQTPKHLITATGQRVTLRCSPRSGDLSVYWYQQSLDQGLQFLIQYYNGEERAKGNILERFSAQQFPDLHSELNLSSLELGDSALYFCASERGFSTDTQYFGPGTRLTVL.

The chain carries TRBV14 and TRBJ1-1; D possibly corresponds to TRBD1 (6 bases). The CDR3 has 13 residues. Germline CDR1 and CDR2: SGHDN and FVKESK. Trimming removed 5 bases at V and 3 bases at J, with 10 bases between. The CDR3 bases are TGTGCCAGCAGCTGGACAGCGGACACTGAAGCTTTCTTT. Translation gives CASSWTADTEAFF. Supplemented by reference TRBV14 and TRBJ1-1, the full variable domain reads EAGVTQFPSHSVIEKGQTVTLRCDPISGHDNLYWYRRVMGKEIKFLLHFVKESKQDESGMPNNRFLAERTGGTYSTLKVQPAELEDSGVYFCASSWTADTEAFFGQGTRLTVV.

The gene calls are TRBV11-2 and TRBJ1-1; D call uncertain. With 5 bases removed from V and 10 bases from J, the gap between germline ends came to 14 bases. Germline V gives CDR1 SGHAT, CDR2 FQNNGV. The CDR3 is 12 amino acids. The CDR3 bases are TGTGCCAGCAGCCCAACCGCGATTGGAGCTTTCTTT. It translates to CASSPTAIGAFF.

The chain couples TRBV9 to TRBJ2-7, with 8 bases aligning to TRBD1. V shed 5 bases, J shed 0 bases, and the junction held 4 bases outside the gene matches. The V gene's germline CDR1 is SGDLS and CDR2 YYNGEE. This CDR3 has 14 amino acids. The CDR3 loop is CASSQGADSYEQYF. CDR3 nucleotide sequence: TGTGCCAGCAGTCAGGGGGCCGACTCCTACGAGCAGTACTTC.

This clone was recorded once. The chain employs TRBV30 and TRBJ2-5, with D perhaps matching TRBD1 (6 bases). CDR3 length: 14 residues. The V gene lost 5 bases and the J gene lost 5 bases, with 18 bases spanning the gap. Germline loops: CDR1 GTSNPN, CDR2 SVGIG (reference sequence). CDR3 DNA: TGTGCCTGGGATCGGGTTGGGGGCGGCGAGACCCAGTACTTC. Translation gives CAWDRVGGGETQYF.

This chain joins TRBV19 and TRBJ1-1; 9 bases are shared with TRBD1. The trim removed 5 bases at V and 4 bases at J, leaving 17 bases unmatched. Germline V gene lookup returns CDR1 LNHDA and CDR2 SQIVND (reference sequence). The CDR3 has 18 residues. The CDR3 sequence: CASSPVFGDRELGTEAFF. The CDR3 DNA reads TGTGCCAGTAGTCCAGTGTTTGGGGACAGGGAATTAGGCACTGAAGCTTTCTTT.

V is TRBV15 and J is TRBJ2-4; 7 positions match TRBD2. The CDR3 spans 16 residues. The V gene's germline CDR1 is LNHNV and CDR2 YYDKDF (reference sequence). J was trimmed by 3 bases and V by 0 bases; bases with no gene match: 5. The CDR3 DNA is TGTGCCACCAGCAGAGATTTGGAGCGGGACAAAAACATTCAGTACTTC. Its protein is CATSRDLERDKNIQYF.

The genes are TRBV19 and TRBJ2-3; 8 positions match TRBD2. Trimming took 6 bases from V and 0 from J; bases not matched to a gene: 5. Germline V gene lookup returns CDR1 LNHDA and CDR2 SQIVND (reference sequence). The CDR3 is 15 amino acids. The CDR3 here is CASRPTSVSTDTQYF. The CDR3 DNA reads as TGTGCCAGTAGGCCGACTAGCGTTAGCACAGATACGCAGTATTTT.

The chain has TRBV7-3 and TRBJ2-2; weak D call: TRBD1 (6 bases). This CDR3 has 14 amino acids. The ends were cut back, 5 bases at V and 6 bases at J, with 13 bases in the middle. CDR1 is SGHTA, CDR2 FQGTGA, per germline. The CDR3 here is CASSPQGISGELFF. Written as DNA, the CDR3 is TGTGCCAGCAGCCCCCAGGGGATCTCCGGGGAGCTGTTTTTT.

The gene calls are TRBV3-1 (or the pseudogene TRBV3-2) and TRBJ2-7; a possible D gene is TRBD1 (6 bases). V lost 2 bases and J 7 bases, leaving 12 bases between the germline ends. Germline lookup yields CDR1 LGHDT and CDR2 YNNKEL (reference sequence). CDR3 length: 13 amino acids. As DNA, the CDR3 is TGTGCCAGCAGCCAACCACACAGGGATGAGCAGTACTTC. Translated, it gives CASSQPHRDEQYF.

The chain employs TRBV7-9 and TRBJ1-2, with 7 bases aligning to TRBD1. This CDR3 has 13 residues. In germline, CDR1 is SEHNR, CDR2 FQNEAQ (reference sequence). V dropped 6 bases and J dropped 10; count of bases not matched to a gene: 11. The CDR3 DNA reads TGTGCCAGCAGTTCTTCCGGAGGGGGCGCCTACACCTTC. It codes for CASSSSGGGAYTF.

The chain employs TRBV5-1 and TRBJ2-1; 7 positions agree with TRBD2. The V gene end was trimmed by 2 bases and the J gene end by 4 bases; junction bases not matched to a gene: 12. Per the germline V gene, CDR1 is SGHRS and CDR2 is YFSETQ. This CDR3 has 17 residues. The CDR3 is CASSFRGASGRYNEQFF. In DNA, the CDR3 is TGCGCCAGCAGCTTCCGTGGGGCTAGCGGAAGATACAATGAGCAGTTCTTC.

The genes are TRBV30 and TRBJ1-3; 7 bases fit TRBD1. The CDR3 has 16 residues. J gave up 0 bases and V 4 bases, and 9 bases lay outside the gene matches. CDR1 and CDR2 from the germline V gene are GTSNPN and SVGIG (reference sequence). CDR3 in amino acids: CAWKRQGLFSGNTIYF. For the CDR3, the DNA is TGTGCCTGGAAGCGACAGGGCCTCTTCTCTGGAAACACCATATATTTT. The full variable domain, in which reference TRBV30 and TRBJ1-3 provide the parts outside the CDR3, is SQTIHQWPATLVQPVGSPLSLECTVEGTSNPNLYWYRQAAGRGLQLLFYSVGIGQISSEVPQNLSASRPQDRQFILSSKKLLLSDSGFYLCAWKRQGLFSGNTIYFGEGSWLTVV.

The rearrangement links TRBV7-2 to TRBJ2-5; perhaps TRBD2 as D (5 bases). With 7 bases removed from V and 5 bases from J, the gap between germline ends came to 14 bases. The CDR3 is 13 amino acids. Germline CDR1 SGHTA, CDR2 FQGNSA. The DNA of the CDR3 is TGTGCCAGCACCTCGGGGTCTGTGGAGACCCAGTACTTC. Amino acids: CASTSGSVETQYF.

The chain combines TRBV6-2 or TRBV6-3 with TRBJ1-5, with D possibly matching TRBD1 (6 bases). The CDR3 runs to 18 residues. Germline CDR1 is MNHEY and CDR2 is SVGEGT. V was trimmed by 0 bases and J by 7 bases, leaving 22 bases between them. CDR3 DNA sequence: TGTGCCAGCAGTTACTCCGGGAGGGGGGCCCTATTCATGCAGCCCCAGCATTTT. Encoded protein: CASSYSGRGALFMQPQHF.

The chain couples TRBV6-5 to TRBJ2-7, with a tentative D call TRBD2 (6 bases). V lost 6 bases, J lost 0 bases, and 12 bases lay in between. Germline-derived CDR1 and CDR2 are MNHEY and SVGAGI. CDR3 length equals 14 residues. CDR3 in amino acids: CASSPGGFSYEQYF. The DNA of the CDR3 is TGTGCCAGCAGCCCCGGGGGATTCTCCTACGAGCAGTACTTC.